The rows below give T cell receptor beta chains drawn from one sample of a study of shared clonotypes between healthy human individuals. Clones were sequenced by immunoSEQ multiplex PCR, and TCRdb holds only the in-frame ones, with some missing. The data hold 2 million to 2.5 million clones, with 80% to 95% observed a single time. The sample was naive CD4+ T cells from PBMCs. These receptors were obtained from a man aged 18-30 years in good health. Some clones in this sample may be carry-over from other donors' samples. The CDR3 runs from the conserved cysteine through the conserved F or W. D genes are given only for firm matches. The size of a clone is reported for some rows only, either as once, few or many, or as a class for expanded clones.

V	size	J	D	CDR3	DNA
TRBV18	NA	TRBJ2-1	TRBD2	CASSPPGTSGSGEQFF	TGTGCCAGCTCACCCCCCGGGACTAGCGGGAGTGGTGAGCAGTTCTTC
TRBV11-2	NA	TRBJ2-1	NA	CASSLGPGSQFF	TGTGCCAGCAGCTTAGGTCCCGGGAGCCAGTTCTTC
TRBV5-1	once	TRBJ2-2	TRBD1	CASSVTGTGGVAGELFF	TGCGCCAGCAGCGTTACCGGGACAGGGGGCGTCGCCGGGGAGCTGTTTTTT
TRBV28	NA	TRBJ1-3	TRBD1	CASSGERTGEGNTIYF	TGTGCCAGCAGTGGGGAGCGGACAGGGGAAGGAAACACCATATATTTT
TRBV30	NA	TRBJ2-1	NA	CAWSVRQSEQFF	TGTGCCTGGAGTGTACGACAATCCGAGCAGTTCTTC
TRBV4-1	NA	TRBJ2-7	TRBD2	CASSQDRAGGGYEQYF	TGCGCCAGCAGCCAAGATAGAGCGGGAGGGGGCTACGAGCAGTACTTC
TRBV18	NA	TRBJ2-3	NA	CASSPMDTDTQYF	TGTGCCAGCTCCCCAATGGACACAGATACGCAGTATTTT
TRBV4-1	NA	TRBJ2-3	NA	CASSHPGRTSTDTQYF	TGCGCCAGCAGCCATCCCGGGAGAACTAGCACAGATACGCAGTATTTT
TRBV7-7	NA	TRBJ2-1	TRBD1	CASSPRTGGTNEQFF	TGTGCCAGCAGCCCCCGGACAGGGGGAACGAATGAGCAGTTCTTC
TRBV11-2	NA	TRBJ2-1	NA	CASSFGRDPQFF	TGTGCCAGCAGCTTCGGGCGGGACCCGCAGTTCTTC
TRBV18	NA	TRBJ2-1	NA	CASSPSAGYNEQFF	TGTGCCAGCTCACCGTCGGCGGGATACAATGAGCAGTTCTTC
TRBV6-5	NA	TRBJ1-2	TRBD1	CASKRTGGVGYTF	TGTGCCAGCAAAAGAACAGGGGGCGTGGGCTACACCTTC
TRBV7-3	NA	TRBJ2-3	NA	CASSPDLGLFPTDTQYF	TGTGCCAGCAGCCCGGACTTGGGACTTTTCCCCACAGATACGCAGTATTTT
TRBV6-1	NA	TRBJ2-3	TRBD1	CASSETGGSTDTQYF	TGTGCCAGCAGTGAAACAGGGGGGAGCACAGATACGCAGTATTTT
TRBV6-1	NA	TRBJ1-3	NA	CASSEGGGNTIYF	TGTGCCAGCAGTGAAGGGGGAGGAAACACCATATATTTT
TRBV18	NA	TRBJ1-5	TRBD1	CASSPGQSSNQPQHF	TGTGCCAGCTCGCCGGGACAGAGTAGCAATCAGCCCCAGCATTTT
TRBV7-2	NA	TRBJ2-1	TRBD1	CASSLLGQGLNEQFF	TGTGCCAGCAGCTTATTGGGACAGGGACTCAATGAGCAGTTCTTC
TRBV19	NA	TRBJ1-2	TRBD1	CASTTSGQGRYGYTF	TGTGCCAGTACGACCTCAGGACAGGGAAGGTATGGCTACACCTTC
TRBV5-1	NA	TRBJ2-6	TRBD1	CASSLGGSSSGANVLTF	TGCGCCAGCAGCTTAGGGGGCAGCAGCTCTGGGGCCAACGTCCTGACTTTC
TRBV10-3	NA	TRBJ2-7	NA	CAITERRVGLSEQYF	TGTGCCATCACCGAGCGTCGTGTGGGGTTGTCTGAGCAGTACTTC
TRBV30	NA	TRBJ2-1	NA	CAGEGVALNNEQFF	TGTGCCGGGGAGGGGGTAGCTCTCAACAATGAGCAGTTCTTC
TRBV7-9	NA	TRBJ1-1	NA	CASSAEVRDTEAFF	TGTGCCAGCAGCGCGGAAGTCCGGGACACTGAAGCTTTCTTT
TRBV7-2	NA	TRBJ2-7	NA	CASSPAPGVSYEQYF	TGTGCCAGCAGCCCAGCCCCGGGGGTTTCCTACGAGCAGTACTTC
TRBV27	NA	TRBJ2-7	TRBD2	CASSSASGVVYEQYF	TGTGCCAGCAGTTCTGCTAGCGGGGTGGTGTACGAGCAGTACTTC
TRBV4-1	NA	TRBJ1-2	NA	CASSQTGTYGYTF	TGCGCCAGCAGCCAGACCGGGACCTATGGCTACACCTTC
TRBV2	NA	TRBJ2-1	TRBD2	CASSELAGGGDEQFF	TGTGCCAGCAGTGAACTAGCGGGAGGGGGGGATGAGCAGTTCTTC
TRBV5-4	NA	TRBJ2-5	TRBD1	CASSAGQGTHETQYF	TGTGCCAGCAGCGCCGGACAGGGGACCCACGAGACCCAGTACTTC
TRBV28	NA	TRBJ2-3	NA	CASSLASLMTDTQYF	TGTGCCAGCAGTTTAGCTTCCCTGATGACAGATACGCAGTATTTT
TRBV9	NA	TRBJ2-3	NA	CASSVYTDTQYF	TGTGCCAGCAGCGTATACACAGATACGCAGTATTTT
TRBV30	NA	TRBJ2-3	TRBD1	CAWSGQGTGSDTQYF	TGTGCCTGGAGTGGACAGGGGACAGGATCAGATACGCAGTATTTT
TRBV11-2	NA	TRBJ2-3	TRBD2	CASRELAGTPTDTQYF	TGTGCCAGTCGGGAGCTAGCGGGCACACCCACAGATACGCAGTATTTT
TRBV7-3	NA	TRBJ2-1	NA	CASSSDSRTYNEQFF	TGTGCCAGCAGCTCAGACTCTCGAACCTACAATGAGCAGTTCTTC
TRBV27	NA	TRBJ2-5	NA	CASSFLSHRDKRTQYF	TGTGCCAGCAGCTTCCTGTCCCACAGGGACAAGAGAACCCAGTACTTC
TRBV7-3	once	TRBJ1-3	NA	CASSLGGSGNTIYF	TGTGCCAGCAGCTTAGGGGGCTCTGGAAACACCATATATTTT
TRBV5-8	once	TRBJ1-5	TRBD1	CASSLAAGQGNQPQHF	TGTGCCAGCAGCTTGGCCGCCGGACAGGGGAATCAGCCCCAGCATTTT
TRBV4-1	NA	TRBJ2-5	NA	CASSPTGLSGETQYF	TGCGCCAGCAGCCCGACCGGGCTATCCGGGGAGACCCAGTACTTC